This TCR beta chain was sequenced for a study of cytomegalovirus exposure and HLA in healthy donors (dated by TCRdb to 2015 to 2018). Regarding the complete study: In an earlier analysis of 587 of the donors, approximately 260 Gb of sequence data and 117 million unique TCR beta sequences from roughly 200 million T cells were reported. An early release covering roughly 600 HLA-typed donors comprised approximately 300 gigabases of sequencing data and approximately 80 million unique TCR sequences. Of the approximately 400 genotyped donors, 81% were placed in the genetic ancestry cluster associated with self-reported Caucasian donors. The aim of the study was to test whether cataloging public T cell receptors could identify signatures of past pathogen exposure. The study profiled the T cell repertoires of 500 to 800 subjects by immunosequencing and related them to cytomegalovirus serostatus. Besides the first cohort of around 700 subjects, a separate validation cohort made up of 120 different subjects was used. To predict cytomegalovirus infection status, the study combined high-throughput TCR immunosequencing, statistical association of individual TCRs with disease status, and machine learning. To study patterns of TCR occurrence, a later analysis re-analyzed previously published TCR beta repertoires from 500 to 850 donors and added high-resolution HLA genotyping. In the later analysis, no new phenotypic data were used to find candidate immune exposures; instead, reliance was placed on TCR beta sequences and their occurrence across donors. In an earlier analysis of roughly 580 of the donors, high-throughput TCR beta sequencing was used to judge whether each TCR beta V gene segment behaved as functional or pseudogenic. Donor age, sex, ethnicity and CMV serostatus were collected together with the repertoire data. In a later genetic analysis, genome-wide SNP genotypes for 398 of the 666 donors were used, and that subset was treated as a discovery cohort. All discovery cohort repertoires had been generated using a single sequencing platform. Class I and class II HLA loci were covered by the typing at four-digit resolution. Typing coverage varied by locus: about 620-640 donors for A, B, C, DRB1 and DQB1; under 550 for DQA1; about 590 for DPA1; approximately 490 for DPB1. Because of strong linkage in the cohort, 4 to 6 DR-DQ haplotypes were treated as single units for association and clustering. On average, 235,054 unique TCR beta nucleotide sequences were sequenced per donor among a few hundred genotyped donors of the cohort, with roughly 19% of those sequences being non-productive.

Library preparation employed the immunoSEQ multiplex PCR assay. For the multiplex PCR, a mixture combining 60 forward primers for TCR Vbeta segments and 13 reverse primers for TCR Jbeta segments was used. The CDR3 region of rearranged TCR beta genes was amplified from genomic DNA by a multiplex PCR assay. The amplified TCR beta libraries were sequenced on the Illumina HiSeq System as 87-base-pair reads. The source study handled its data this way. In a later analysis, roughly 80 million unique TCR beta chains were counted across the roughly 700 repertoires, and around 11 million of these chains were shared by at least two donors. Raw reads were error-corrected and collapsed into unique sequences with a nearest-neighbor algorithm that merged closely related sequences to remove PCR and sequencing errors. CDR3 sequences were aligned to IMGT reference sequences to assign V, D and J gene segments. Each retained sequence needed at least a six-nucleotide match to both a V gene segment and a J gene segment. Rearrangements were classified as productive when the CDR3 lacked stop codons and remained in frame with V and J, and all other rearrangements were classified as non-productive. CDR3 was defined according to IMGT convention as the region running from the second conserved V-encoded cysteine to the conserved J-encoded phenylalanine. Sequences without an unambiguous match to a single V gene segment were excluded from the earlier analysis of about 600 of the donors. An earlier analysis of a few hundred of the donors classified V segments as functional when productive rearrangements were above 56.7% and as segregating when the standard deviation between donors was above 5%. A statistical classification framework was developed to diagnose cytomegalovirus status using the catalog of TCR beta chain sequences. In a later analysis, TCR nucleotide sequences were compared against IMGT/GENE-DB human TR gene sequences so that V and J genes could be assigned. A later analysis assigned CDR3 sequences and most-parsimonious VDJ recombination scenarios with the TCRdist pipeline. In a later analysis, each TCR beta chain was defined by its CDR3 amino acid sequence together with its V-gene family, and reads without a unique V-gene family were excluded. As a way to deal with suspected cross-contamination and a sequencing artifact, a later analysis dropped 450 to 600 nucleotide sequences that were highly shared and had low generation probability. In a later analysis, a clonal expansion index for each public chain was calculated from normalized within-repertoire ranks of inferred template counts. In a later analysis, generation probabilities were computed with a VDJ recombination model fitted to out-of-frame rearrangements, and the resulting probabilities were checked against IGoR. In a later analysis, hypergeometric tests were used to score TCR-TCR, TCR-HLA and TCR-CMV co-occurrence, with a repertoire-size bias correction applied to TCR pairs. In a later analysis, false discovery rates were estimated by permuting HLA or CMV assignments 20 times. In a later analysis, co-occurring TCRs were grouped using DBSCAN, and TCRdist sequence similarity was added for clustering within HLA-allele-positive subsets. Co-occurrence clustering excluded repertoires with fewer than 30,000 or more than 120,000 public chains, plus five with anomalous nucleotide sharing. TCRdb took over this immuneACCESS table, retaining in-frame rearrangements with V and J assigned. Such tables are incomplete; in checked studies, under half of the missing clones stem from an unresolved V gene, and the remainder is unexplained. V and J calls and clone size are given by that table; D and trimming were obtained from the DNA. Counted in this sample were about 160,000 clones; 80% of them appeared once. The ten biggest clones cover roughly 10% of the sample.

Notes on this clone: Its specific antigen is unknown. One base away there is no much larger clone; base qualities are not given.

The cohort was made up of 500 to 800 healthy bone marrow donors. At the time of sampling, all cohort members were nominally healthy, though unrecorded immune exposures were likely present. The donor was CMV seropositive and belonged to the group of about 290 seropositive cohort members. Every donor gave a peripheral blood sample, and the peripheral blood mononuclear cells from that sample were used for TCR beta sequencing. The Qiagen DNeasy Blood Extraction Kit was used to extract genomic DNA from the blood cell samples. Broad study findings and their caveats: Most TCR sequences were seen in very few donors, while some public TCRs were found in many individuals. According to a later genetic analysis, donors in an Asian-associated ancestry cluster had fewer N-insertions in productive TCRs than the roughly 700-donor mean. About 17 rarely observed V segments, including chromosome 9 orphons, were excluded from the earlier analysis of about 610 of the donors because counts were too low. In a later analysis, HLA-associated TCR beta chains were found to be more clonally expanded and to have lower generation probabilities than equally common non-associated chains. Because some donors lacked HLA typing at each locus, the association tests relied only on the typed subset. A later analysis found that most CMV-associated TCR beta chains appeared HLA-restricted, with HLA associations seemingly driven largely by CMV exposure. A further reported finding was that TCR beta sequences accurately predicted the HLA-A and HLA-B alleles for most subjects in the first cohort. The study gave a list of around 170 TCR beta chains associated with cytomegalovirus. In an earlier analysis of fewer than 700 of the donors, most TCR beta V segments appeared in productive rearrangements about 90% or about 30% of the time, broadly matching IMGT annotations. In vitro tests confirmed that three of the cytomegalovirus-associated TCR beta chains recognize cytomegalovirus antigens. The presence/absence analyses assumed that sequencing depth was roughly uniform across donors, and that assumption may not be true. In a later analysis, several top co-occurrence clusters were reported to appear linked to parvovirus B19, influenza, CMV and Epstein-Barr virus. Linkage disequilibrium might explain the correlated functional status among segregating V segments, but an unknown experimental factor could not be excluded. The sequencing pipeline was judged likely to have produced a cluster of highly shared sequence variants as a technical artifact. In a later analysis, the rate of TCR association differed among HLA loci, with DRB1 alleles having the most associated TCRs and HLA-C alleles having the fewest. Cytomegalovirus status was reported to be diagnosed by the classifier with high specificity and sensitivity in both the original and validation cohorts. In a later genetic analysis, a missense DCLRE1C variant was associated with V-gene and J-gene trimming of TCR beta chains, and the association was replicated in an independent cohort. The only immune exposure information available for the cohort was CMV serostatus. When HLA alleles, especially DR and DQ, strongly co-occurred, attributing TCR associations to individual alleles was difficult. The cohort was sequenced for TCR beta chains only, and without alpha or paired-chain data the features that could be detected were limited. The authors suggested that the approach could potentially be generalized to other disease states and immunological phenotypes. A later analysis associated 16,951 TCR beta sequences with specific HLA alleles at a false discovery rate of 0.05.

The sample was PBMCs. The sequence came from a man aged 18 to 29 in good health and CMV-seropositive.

The DNA is TGTGCCAGCAGCGTTCAGACAGGGGAGGCTGGCTACACCTTC. Translated, it reads CASSVQTGEAGYTF. Recombination linked TRBV9 to TRBJ1-2, and TRBD1 matches 8 of the central bases. The CDR1 and CDR2 encoded by the germline V gene are SGDLS and YYNGEE. The cysteine opens and the phenylalanine closes a CDR3 of 14 amino acids. The read is trimmed to its CDR3 DNA, 42 bases read in frame from base 1. The germline V and J ends show losses of 2 bases and 7 bases respectively, and no gene match explains 7 bases of the junction.